What follows are 10 T cell receptor beta chains derived from one specimen sequenced in a study of control samples from healthy donors and cancer patients. This table comes from immunoSEQ multiplex PCR, and its TCRdb copy is limited to in-frame clones, with some not included. Here the sample spans 25,000 to 30,000 clones, approximately 85% being singletons. The source material was PBMCs. Source of these receptors: an older woman with head and neck cancer.

This chain links TRBV6-6 with TRBJ1-1, with D possibly being TRBD1 (5 bases). The CDR3 spans 14 residues. The V end was cut by 8 bases, the J end by 1 base, with 14 bases between. Germline V CDR1 and CDR2: MNHNY, SVGAGI (reference sequence). The CDR3 DNA reads as TGTGCCAGCGGGACGCCTTACGAGAACACTGAAGCTTTCTTT. Translating gives CASGTPYENTEAFF.

This clone is a singleton in its sample. The chain couples TRBV9 to TRBJ2-1; no firm D call. Germline V CDR1 and CDR2: SGDLS, YYNGEE. V was pared by 2 bases and J by 0 bases, with 12 bases between. The CDR3 is made up of 16 amino acids. This CDR3 is CASSVGPGSSYNEQFF. Written as DNA, the CDR3 is TGTGCCAGCAGCGTCGGCCCCGGAAGCTCCTACAATGAGCAGTTCTTC. Based on the CDR3 plus reference TRBV9 and TRBJ2-1, the full variable domain is DSGVTQTPKHLITATGQRVTLRCSPRSGDLSVYWYQQSLDQGLQFLIQYYNGEERAKGNILERFSAQQFPDLHSELNLSSLELGDSALYFCASSVGPGSSYNEQFFGPGTRLTVL.

The rearrangement links TRBV5-1 to TRBJ2-3; 7 bases match TRBD2. The germline gives CDR1 SGHRS, CDR2 YFSETQ. The trim removed 0 bases at V and 4 bases at J, leaving 8 bases unmatched. The CDR3 runs 16 residues. The CDR3, as DNA: TGCGCCAGCAGCTTGGCCGGGGGAGGGAACGCAGATACGCAGTATTTT. Translation: CASSLAGGGNADTQYF.

The chain combines TRBV6-5 with TRBJ2-3; tentatively, D is TRBD2 (6 bases). The V gene's germline CDR1 is MNHEY and CDR2 SVGAGI. V shed 0 bases and J shed 6 bases, with 13 bases lying between them. The CDR3 has 15 residues. In DNA form, the CDR3 reads TGTGCCAGCAGTTACTCGTGGGGGGAAACGGATACGCAGTATTTT. The encoded protein is CASSYSWGETDTQYF.

The genes are TRBV6-5 and TRBJ2-1; possibly TRBD1 for D (5 bases). The V and J ends lost 9 bases and 4 bases respectively, with 13 bases between them. Germline loops: CDR1 MNHEY, CDR2 SVGAGI. The CDR3 has 13 amino acids. The DNA of the CDR3 is TGTGCCAGTAGGCAGGGCCCATACAATGAGCAGTTCTTC. Residues: CASRQGPYNEQFF.

This chain joins TRBV10-2 and TRBJ1-6; possibly TRBD1 for D (6 bases). Trimming removed 4 bases at V and 5 bases at J, with 18 bases between. Germline CDR1 and CDR2: WSHSY and SAAADI. The CDR3 totals 17 residues. For the CDR3, the DNA is TGCGCCAGCAGTGGTAATAGGGGGATCGCTGATAATTCACCCCTCCACTTT. Its protein product is CASSGNRGIADNSPLHF.

The V call is TRBV5-1, the J call TRBJ1-6; D is possibly TRBD1 (6 bases). Looked up from germline, CDR1 is SGHRS and CDR2 is YFSETQ. Trimming removed 8 bases at V and 6 bases at J, with 12 bases between. The CDR3 is 13 residues long. The CDR3 sequence: CASAGTPNSPLHF. The CDR3 coding sequence is TGCGCCAGTGCCGGGACACCTAATTCACCCCTCCACTTT. The variable domain in full, with the rest retrieved from reference TRBV5-1 and TRBJ1-6, is KAGVTQTPRYLIKTRGQQVTLSCSPISGHRSVSWYQQTPGQGLQFLFEYFSETQRNKGNFPGRFSGRQFSNSRSEMNVSTLELGDSALYLCASAGTPNSPLHFGNGTRLTVT.

This clone came up a few times. The rearrangement joins TRBV6-2 or TRBV6-3 to TRBJ2-1; TRBD1 agrees at 8 bases. The CDR3 runs 16 residues. The germline V gene encodes CDR1 MNHEY and CDR2 SVGEGT. J gave up 3 bases and V 5 bases, and 9 bases lay outside the gene matches. CDR3 DNA sequence: TGTGCCAGCAGTCCACTCCCGGACAGGGACTACAATGAGCAGTTCTTC. This translates into CASSPLPDRDYNEQFF.

The chain has TRBV6-2 or TRBV6-3 and TRBJ1-2; D possibly corresponds to TRBD1 (6 bases). The CDR3 is made up of 13 amino acids. V was pared by 2 bases and J by 8 bases, with 12 bases between. CDR1 and CDR2 from the germline V gene are MNHEY and SVGEGT. The CDR3 nucleotides are TGTGCCAGCAGTTACGGGCGGGGGCAAGGCTACACCTTC. Amino acids: CASSYGRGQGYTF.

The chain combines TRBV19 with TRBJ2-2; TRBD2 matches 14 bases. V lost 5 bases and J lost 8; bases outside the gene matches: 13. Germline CDR1 is LNHDA and CDR2 is SQIVND (reference sequence). CDR3 length: 18 residues. The DNA of the CDR3 is TGTGCCAGTAGTTGGGGACTAGCGGGGGCCACGATCTCTGGGGAGCTGTTTTTT. It translates to CASSWGLAGATISGELFF.